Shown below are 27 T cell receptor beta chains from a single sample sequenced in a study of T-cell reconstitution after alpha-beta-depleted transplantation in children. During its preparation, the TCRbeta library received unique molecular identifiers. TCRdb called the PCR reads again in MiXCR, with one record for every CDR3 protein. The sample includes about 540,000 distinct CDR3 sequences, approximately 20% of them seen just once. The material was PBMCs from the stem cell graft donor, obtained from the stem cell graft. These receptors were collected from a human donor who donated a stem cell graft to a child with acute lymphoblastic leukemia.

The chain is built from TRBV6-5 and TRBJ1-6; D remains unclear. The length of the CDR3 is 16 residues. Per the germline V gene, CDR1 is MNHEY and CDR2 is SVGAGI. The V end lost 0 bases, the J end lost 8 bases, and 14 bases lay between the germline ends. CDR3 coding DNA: TGTGCCAGCAGTTACTCTATTCAGGCCTTGGATTCACCCCTCCACTTT. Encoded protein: CASSYSIQALDSPLHF.

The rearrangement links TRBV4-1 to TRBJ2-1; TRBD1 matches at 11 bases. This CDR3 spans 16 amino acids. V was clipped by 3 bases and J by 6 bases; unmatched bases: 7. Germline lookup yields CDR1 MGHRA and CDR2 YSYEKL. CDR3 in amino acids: CASSQGPGTGGNEQFF. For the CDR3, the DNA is TGCGCCAGCAGCCAGGGTCCCGGGACAGGGGGCAATGAGCAGTTCTTC.

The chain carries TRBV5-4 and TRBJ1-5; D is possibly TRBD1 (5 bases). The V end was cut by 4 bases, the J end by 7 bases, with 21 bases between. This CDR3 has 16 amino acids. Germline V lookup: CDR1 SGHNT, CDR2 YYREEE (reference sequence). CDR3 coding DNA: TGTGCCAGCAGCCCGGGTAGAGGGGAAGGGAACCAGCCCCAGCATTTT. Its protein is CASSPGRGEGNQPQHF.

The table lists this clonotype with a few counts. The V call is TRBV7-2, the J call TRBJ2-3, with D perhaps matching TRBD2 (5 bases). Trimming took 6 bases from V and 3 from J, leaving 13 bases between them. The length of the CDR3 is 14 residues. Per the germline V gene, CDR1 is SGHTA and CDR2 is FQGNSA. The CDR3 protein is CASREGLATDTQYF. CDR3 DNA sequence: TGTGCCAGCAGGGAAGGACTGGCTACAGATACGCAGTATTTT.

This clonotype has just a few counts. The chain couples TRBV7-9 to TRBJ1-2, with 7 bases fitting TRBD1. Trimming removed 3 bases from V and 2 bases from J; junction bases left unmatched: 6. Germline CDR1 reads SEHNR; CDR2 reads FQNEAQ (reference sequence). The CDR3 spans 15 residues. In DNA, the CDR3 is TGTGCCAGCAGCTTCCCCTTGGGACAGAACTATGGCTACACCTTC. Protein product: CASSFPLGQNYGYTF. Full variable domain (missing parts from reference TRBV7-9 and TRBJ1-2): DTGVSQNPRHKITKRGQNVTFRCDPISEHNRLYWYRQTLGQGPEFLTYFQNEAQLEKSRLLSDRFSAERPKGSFSTLEIQRTEQGDSAMYLCASSFPLGQNYGYTFGSGTRLTVV.

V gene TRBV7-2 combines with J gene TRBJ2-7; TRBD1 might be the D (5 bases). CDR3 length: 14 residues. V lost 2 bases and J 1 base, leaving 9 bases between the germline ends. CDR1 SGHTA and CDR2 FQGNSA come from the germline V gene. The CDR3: CASSLKGVSYEQYF. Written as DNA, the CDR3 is TGTGCCAGCAGCTTAAAAGGGGTTTCCTACGAGCAGTACTTC. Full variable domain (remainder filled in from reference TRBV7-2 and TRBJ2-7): GAGVSQSPSNKVTEKGKDVELRCDPISGHTALYWYRQSLGQGLEFLIYFQGNSAPDKSGLPSDRFSAERTGGSVSTLTIQRTQQEDSAVYLCASSLKGVSYEQYFGPGTRLTVT.

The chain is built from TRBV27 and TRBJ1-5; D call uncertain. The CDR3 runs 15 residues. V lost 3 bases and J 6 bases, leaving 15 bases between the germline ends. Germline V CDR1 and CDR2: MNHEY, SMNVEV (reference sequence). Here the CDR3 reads CASSFGYSGIQPQHF. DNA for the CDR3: TGTGCCAGCAGTTTCGGTTACTCGGGGATTCAGCCCCAGCATTTT.

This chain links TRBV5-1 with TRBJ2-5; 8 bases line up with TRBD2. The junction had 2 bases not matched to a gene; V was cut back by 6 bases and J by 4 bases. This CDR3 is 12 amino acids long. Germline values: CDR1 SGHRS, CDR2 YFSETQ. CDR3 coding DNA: TGCGCCAGCAACCTAGCGGGAGAGACCCAGTACTTC. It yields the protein CASNLAGETQYF. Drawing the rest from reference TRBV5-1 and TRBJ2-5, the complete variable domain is KAGVTQTPRYLIKTRGQQVTLSCSPISGHRSVSWYQQTPGQGLQFLFEYFSETQRNKGNFPGRFSGRQFSNSRSEMNVSTLELGDSALYLCASNLAGETQYFGPGTRLLVL.

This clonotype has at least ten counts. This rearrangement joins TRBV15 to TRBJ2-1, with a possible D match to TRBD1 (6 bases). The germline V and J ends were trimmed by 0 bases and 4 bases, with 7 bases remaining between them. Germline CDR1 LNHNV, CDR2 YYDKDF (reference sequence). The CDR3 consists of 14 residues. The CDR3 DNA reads TGTGCCACCAGCAGAGAGACAGGATACAATGAGCAGTTCTTC. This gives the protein CATSRETGYNEQFF.

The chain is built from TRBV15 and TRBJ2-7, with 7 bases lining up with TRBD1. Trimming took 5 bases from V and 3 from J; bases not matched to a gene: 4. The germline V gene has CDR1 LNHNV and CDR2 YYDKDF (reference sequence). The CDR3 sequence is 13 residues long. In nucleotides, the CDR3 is TGTGCCACCAGCCAAGGGGACAGCTACGAGCAGTACTTC. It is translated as CATSQGDSYEQYF.

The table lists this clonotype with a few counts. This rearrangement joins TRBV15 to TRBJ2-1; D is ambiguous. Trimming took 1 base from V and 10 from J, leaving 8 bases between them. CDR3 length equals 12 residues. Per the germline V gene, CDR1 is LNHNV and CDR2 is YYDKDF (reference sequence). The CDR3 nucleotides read TGTGCCACCAGCAGAGGACCGGAGGAGCAGTTCTTC. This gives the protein CATSRGPEEQFF.

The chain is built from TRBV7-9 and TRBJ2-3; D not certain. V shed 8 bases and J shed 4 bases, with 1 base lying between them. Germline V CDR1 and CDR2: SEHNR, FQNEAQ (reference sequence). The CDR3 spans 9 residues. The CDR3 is CASSDTQYF. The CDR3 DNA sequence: TGTGCCAGCTCAGATACGCAGTATTTT.

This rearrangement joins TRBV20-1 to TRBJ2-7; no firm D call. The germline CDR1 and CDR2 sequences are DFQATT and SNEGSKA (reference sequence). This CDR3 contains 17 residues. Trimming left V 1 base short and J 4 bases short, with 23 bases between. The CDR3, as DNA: TGCAGTGCTAGAGCACCCCTTGCTACCCTAGTCGGATACGAGCAGTACTTC. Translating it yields CSARAPLATLVGYEQYF.

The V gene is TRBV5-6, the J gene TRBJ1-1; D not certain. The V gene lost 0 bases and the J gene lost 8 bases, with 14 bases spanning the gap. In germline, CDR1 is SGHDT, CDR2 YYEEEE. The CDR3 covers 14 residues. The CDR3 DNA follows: TGTGCCAGCAGCTTGGCCAGCTGGGGTCGGGAAGCTTTCTTT. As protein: CASSLASWGREAFF.

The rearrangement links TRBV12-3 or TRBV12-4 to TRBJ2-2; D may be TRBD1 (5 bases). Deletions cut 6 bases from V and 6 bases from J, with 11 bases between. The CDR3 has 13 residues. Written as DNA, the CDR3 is TGTGCCAGCAGGTCTCTAGGGGCCGGGGAGCTGTTTTTT. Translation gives CASRSLGAGELFF.

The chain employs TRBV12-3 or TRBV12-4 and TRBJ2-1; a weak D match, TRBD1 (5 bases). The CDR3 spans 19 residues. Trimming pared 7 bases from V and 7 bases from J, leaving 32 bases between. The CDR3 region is CASTLRIIRAWGSGNEQFF. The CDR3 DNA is TGTGCCAGCACCCTGCGAATAATAAGGGCTTGGGGCAGTGGGAATGAGCAGTTCTTC.

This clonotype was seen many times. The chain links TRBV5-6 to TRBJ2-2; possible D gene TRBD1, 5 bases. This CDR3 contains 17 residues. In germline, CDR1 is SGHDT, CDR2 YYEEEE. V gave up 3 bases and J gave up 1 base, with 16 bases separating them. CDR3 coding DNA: TGTGCCAGCAGCTCAATAATAAGGGGCATGAACACCGGGGAGCTGTTTTTT. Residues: CASSSIIRGMNTGELFF.

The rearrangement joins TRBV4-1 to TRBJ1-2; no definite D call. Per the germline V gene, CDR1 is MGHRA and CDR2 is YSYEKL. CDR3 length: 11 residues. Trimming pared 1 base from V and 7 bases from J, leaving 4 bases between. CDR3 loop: CASSQGSGYTF. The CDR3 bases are TGCGCCAGCAGCCAAGGCTCTGGCTACACCTTC.

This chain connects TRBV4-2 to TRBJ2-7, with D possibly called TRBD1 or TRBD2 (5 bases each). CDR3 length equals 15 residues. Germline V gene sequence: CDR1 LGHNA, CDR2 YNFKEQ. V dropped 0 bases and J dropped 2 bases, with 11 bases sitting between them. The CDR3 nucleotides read TGTGCCAGCAGCCAAGAGAGGGGCGCCCCCTACGAGCAGTACTTC. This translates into CASSQERGAPYEQYF.

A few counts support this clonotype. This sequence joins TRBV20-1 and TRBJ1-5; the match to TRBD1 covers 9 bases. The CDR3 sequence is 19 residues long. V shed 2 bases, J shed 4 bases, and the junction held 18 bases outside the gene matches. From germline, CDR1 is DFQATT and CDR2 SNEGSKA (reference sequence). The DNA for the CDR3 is TGCAGTGCTAGATCGGGACAGGGTATTTATTCCCCAACTAATCAGCCCCAGCATTTT. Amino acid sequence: CSARSGQGIYSPTNQPQHF.

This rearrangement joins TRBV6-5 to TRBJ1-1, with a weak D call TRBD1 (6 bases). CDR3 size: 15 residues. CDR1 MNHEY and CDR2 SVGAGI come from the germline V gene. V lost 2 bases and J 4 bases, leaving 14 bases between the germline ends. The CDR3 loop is CASSYDRRLGTEAFF. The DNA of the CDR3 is TGTGCCAGCAGTTACGACAGGAGATTGGGCACTGAAGCTTTCTTT.

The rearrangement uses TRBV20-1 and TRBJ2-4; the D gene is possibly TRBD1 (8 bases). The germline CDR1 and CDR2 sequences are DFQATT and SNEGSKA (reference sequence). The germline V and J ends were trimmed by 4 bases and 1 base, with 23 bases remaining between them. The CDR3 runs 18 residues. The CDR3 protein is CSATQTVTGGVAKNIQYF. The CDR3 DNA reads TGCAGTGCTACCCAAACCGTCACAGGGGGGGTGGCCAAAAACATTCAGTACTTC.

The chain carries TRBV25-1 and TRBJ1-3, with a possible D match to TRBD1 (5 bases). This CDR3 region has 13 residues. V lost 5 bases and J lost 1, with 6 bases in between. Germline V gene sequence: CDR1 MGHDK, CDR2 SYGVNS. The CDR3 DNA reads TGTGCCAGCAGTTGGGGGTCTGGAAACACCATATATTTT. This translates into CASSWGSGNTIYF.

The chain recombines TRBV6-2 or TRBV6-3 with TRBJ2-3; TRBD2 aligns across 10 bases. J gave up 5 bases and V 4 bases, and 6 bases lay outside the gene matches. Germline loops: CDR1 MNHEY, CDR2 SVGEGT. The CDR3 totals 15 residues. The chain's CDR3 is CASSSLAGAVDTQYF. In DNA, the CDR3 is TGTGCCAGCAGTTCCCTAGCGGGAGCGGTAGATACGCAGTATTTT.

CDR3 region: CASSFGGGGYTF. The CDR3 region has the DNA TGTGCCAGCAGTTTCGGAGGGGGCGGCTACACCTTC. The chain uses TRBV27 and TRBJ1-2; 7 bases line up with TRBD1. The germline V gene has CDR1 MNHEY and CDR2 SMNVEV (reference sequence). This CDR3 spans 12 amino acids. The ends lost 3 bases at V and 8 bases at J; junction bases unmatched: 3.

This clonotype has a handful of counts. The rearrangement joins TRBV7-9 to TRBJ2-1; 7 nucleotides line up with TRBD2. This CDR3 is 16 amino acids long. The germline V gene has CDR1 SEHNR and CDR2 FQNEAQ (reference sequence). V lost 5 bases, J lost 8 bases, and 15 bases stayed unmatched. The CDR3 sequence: CASSPPEGRESDEQFF. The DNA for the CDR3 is TGTGCCAGCAGCCCCCCCGAAGGGCGGGAGAGCGATGAGCAGTTCTTC.

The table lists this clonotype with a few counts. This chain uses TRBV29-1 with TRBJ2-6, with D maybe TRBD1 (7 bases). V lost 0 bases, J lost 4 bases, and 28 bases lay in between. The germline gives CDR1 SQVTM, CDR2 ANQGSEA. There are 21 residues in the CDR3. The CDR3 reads CSVEDPLLRDRGTRGANVLTF. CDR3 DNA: TGCAGCGTTGAAGATCCTCTTCTGCGGGACAGAGGCACCCGGGGGGCCAACGTCCTGACTTTC.